This paragraph reports one TCR beta chain. Libraries were prepared by immunoSEQ multiplex PCR; TCRdb keeps only in-frame clonotypes and omits some of them. In the table there are under 250,000 clones, more than 70% of which are singletons. These data are taken from a study of blood T cell repertoires in COVID-19. Whole-study context: Sources were T cells, B-cell-depleted T cells, or PBMCs; the material itself was cDNA or gDNA.

CDR1 and CDR2 from the germline V gene are MNHEY and SMNVEV (reference sequence). This CDR3 comprises 15 residues. With V trimmed by 6 bases and J by 7 bases, 9 bases remained unmatched. Sequenced input: peripheral blood. The chain uses TRBV27 and TRBJ1-6, with 7 bases fitting TRBD1. The source of this sequence is a human donor in a cohort sampled during active COVID-19. Written as DNA, the CDR3 is TGTGCCAGCAGGCCGCCGGACAGGAGAAATTCACCCCTCCACTTT. Translated: CASRPPDRRNSPLHF.